The rows below give T cell receptor beta chains drawn from one sample of a study of T cells after yellow fever vaccination. TCRdb re-called the 5' RACE reads with MiXCR, one entry per CDR3 protein. The data hold a few hundred thousand distinct CDR3 sequences, with around 3.6% observed a single time. Sequences were derived from PBMCs, sampled on the day of the yellow fever booster vaccination. These receptors were obtained from a young man who received the YFV17D yellow fever vaccine. Both conserved end residues are part of each CDR3. The D gene is left open where the match is weak. For some rows the clone size is stated as once, few or many, or as a class when expanded; others skip it.

clone_size d_call j_call v_call cdr3_nt cdr3_aa
many TRBD1 TRBJ2-5 TRBV7-2 TGTGCCAGCAGCTTAGTAGGGACAGGGAGACACCAAGAGACCCAGTACTTC CASSLVGTGRHQETQYF
. . TRBJ2-7 TRBV4-3 TGCGCCAGTTCTCAAAGCGGCAGGGCAGTAGTCCACGAGCAGTACTTC CASSQSGRAVVHEQYF
many . TRBJ2-2 TRBV28 TGTGCCAGCCGACAGGCAAACACCGGGGAGCTGTTTTTT CASRQANTGELFF
few . TRBJ1-2 TRBV7-8 TGTGCCAGCAGCTTATCTCTGGTCTATGGCTACACCTTC CASSLSLVYGYTF
few . TRBJ2-3 TRBV7-9 TGTGCCAGCAAAAGGGACGCGGATACGCAGTATTTT CASKRDADTQYF
many TRBD1 TRBJ2-1 TRBV6-5 TGTGCCAGCAGTTACTCGACGCCGATCCGGGACAGGGTCTTCTTC CASSYSTPIRDRVFF
many TRBD1 TRBJ2-3 TRBV2 TGTGCCAGCAGCATGACAGGGATCACAGATACGCAGTATTTT CASSMTGITDTQYF
many . TRBJ1-1 TRBV7-9 TGTGCCAGCAGCTCACCCCGGGGGCCGGAAGCTTTCTTT CASSSPRGPEAFF
many TRBD2 TRBJ2-5 TRBV20-1 TGCAGTGCTATTGCCGGGACTAGCCGGGAGACCCAGTACTTC CSAIAGTSRETQYF
many . TRBJ2-1 TRBV12-3/TRBV12-4 TGTGCCAGCAGTTTTACTTCCCAGGACAGCCCATTCTTC CASSFTSQDSPFF
few . TRBJ1-1 TRBV18 TGTGCCAGCTCTCGAAGGGGGGCAGCGAACACTGAAGCTTTCTTT CASSRRGAANTEAFF
. TRBD1 TRBJ2-7 TRBV6-1 TGTGCCAGCAGTGGCTTCACAGGGGGCCCAGCCCTAGAGCAGTACTTC CASSGFTGGPALEQYF
many . TRBJ1-1 TRBV27 TGTGCCAGCAGTTTTGGTCGGGGAGTCACTGAAGCTTTCTTT CASSFGRGVTEAFF
few TRBD2 TRBJ2-1 TRBV20-1 TGCAGTGCTAGAGGGGCGGGGACTAGCGGGGGGTCTTACAATGAGCAGTTCTTC CSARGAGTSGGSYNEQFF
once TRBD1 TRBJ2-1 TRBV6-5 TGTGCCAGCACAACGCCGGGACAGGGAGTCAATGAGCAGTTCTTC CASTTPGQGVNEQFF
. . TRBJ2-5 TRBV5-6 TGTGCCAGCAGCTTGGCTGGACAGAACCAAGAGACCCAGTACTTC CASSLAGQNQETQYF
few . TRBJ2-3 TRBV20-1 TGCAGTGCTACATCGGGGGAAAGCACAGATACGCAGTATTTT CSATSGESTDTQYF
. . TRBJ2-7 TRBV6-5 TGTGCCAGCAGTTTAAGCGAGGTCTCCTACGAGCAGTACTTC CASSLSEVSYEQYF
many . TRBJ2-4 TRBV25-1 TGTGCCAGCAGTGTTGGACTCTTTAAGTACTTC CASSVGLFKYF
many . TRBJ2-5 TRBV20-1 TGCAGTGCTAAACGTCGCCATTTCGCAGAGACCCAGTACTTC CSAKRRHFAETQYF
. TRBD2 TRBJ2-3 TRBV18 TGTGCCAGCTCACCCACGGGGGGGCCTTCGGATACGCAGTATTTT CASSPTGGPSDTQYF
many . TRBJ1-2 TRBV29-1 TGCAGCGTCGAGGAGAAAAGGGGCTACACCTTC CSVEEKRGYTF
many . TRBJ2-3 TRBV6-5 TGTGCCAGCAGTACGGGGCAGTCTCCGGATACGCAGTATTTT CASSTGQSPDTQYF
many TRBD2 TRBJ2-7 TRBV20-1 TGCAGTGCTGAACCGGGACTAGCTAGCGAGCAGTACTTC CSAEPGLASEQYF
many . TRBJ2-3 TRBV6-2/TRBV6-3 TGTGCCAGCAGTTACCTACAGGCTACGCAGTATTTT CASSYLQATQYF
many . TRBJ2-5 TRBV5-1 TGCGCCAGCAGCTTGGCGCAGGGTAAAGAGACCCAGTACTTC CASSLAQGKETQYF
many . TRBJ1-1 TRBV28 TGTGCCAGCAGTTTTGCTATTCTTTCGGCTTTCTTT CASSFAILSAFF
. . TRBJ1-2 TRBV5-1 TGCGCCAGCAGCTTTGGAACAGGGAATGATGGCTACACCTTC CASSFGTGNDGYTF
many . TRBJ2-3 TRBV12-3/TRBV12-4 TGTGCCAGCACTGCGCGGGGCACGCAGTATTTT CASTARGTQYF
many . TRBJ2-1 TRBV7-2 TGTGCCAGCAGCTTAGCGGGGCGGGGCAATGAGCAGTTCTTC CASSLAGRGNEQFF
. . TRBJ1-1 TRBV5-3 TGTGCCAGAAGCGATAGACCGGGACCTAAAACGGATAACACTGAAGCTTTCTTT CARSDRPGPKTDNTEAFF
. . TRBJ1-1 TRBV20-1 TGCAGTGCCAGAGCGGGGGGCAATGAAGCTTTCTTT CSARAGGNEAFF
. . TRBJ2-1 TRBV4-3 TGCGCCAGCAGCCAAGAGTACACCACCTACAATGAGCAGTTCTTC CASSQEYTTYNEQFF
. . TRBJ2-1 TRBV6-1 TGTGCCAGCAGCCCAGCGGAGAGCAATGAGCAGTTCTTC CASSPAESNEQFF
many TRBD2 TRBJ2-5 TRBV5-5 TGTGCCAGCAGCTTGGAAGTAGCGGGGGGGCGCGAGACCCAGTACTTC CASSLEVAGGRETQYF
many TRBD1 TRBJ2-5 TRBV3-1 TGTGCCAGCAGCAACCGGACAGGGATTCGTATCGAGACCCAGTACTTC CASSNRTGIRIETQYF
many . TRBJ2-2 TRBV15 TGTGCCACCAGCAGAGATCTCGGGACCGGGTCCCTCGCCGGGGAGCTGTTTTTT CATSRDLGTGSLAGELFF
many . TRBJ2-1 TRBV5-1 TGCGCCAGCAGCGGGGACACCTACAATGAGCAGTTCTTC CASSGDTYNEQFF
. TRBD2 TRBJ2-3 TRBV24-1 TGTGCCACCAGTGATCCTAGCGGGGGGCCCGATACGCAGTATTTT CATSDPSGGPDTQYF